Below, one T cell receptor beta chain is given with its context. The sample comes from a study of response to subunit inactivated influenza vaccine. MiXCR, run by TCRdb on the RT-PCR reads, gives a single entry per CDR3 protein. The sample records fewer than 800,000 distinct CDR3 sequences, 15% to 19% being singletons. With 3 bases removed from V and 6 bases from J, the gap between germline ends came to 11 bases. The germline gives CDR1 DFQATT, CDR2 SNEGSKA (reference sequence). CDR3 length: 13 amino acids. This receptor was obtained from a man aged 50-60 years who received an inactivated influenza vaccine. The chain combines TRBV20-1 with TRBJ1-4; no clear D gene. This sample comprised PBMCs from blood, obtained about 12 days after vaccination. CDR3 coding DNA: TGCAGTGCTAGGTCCGGGTGGGATGAAAAACTGTTTTTT. Protein: CSARSGWDEKLFF.